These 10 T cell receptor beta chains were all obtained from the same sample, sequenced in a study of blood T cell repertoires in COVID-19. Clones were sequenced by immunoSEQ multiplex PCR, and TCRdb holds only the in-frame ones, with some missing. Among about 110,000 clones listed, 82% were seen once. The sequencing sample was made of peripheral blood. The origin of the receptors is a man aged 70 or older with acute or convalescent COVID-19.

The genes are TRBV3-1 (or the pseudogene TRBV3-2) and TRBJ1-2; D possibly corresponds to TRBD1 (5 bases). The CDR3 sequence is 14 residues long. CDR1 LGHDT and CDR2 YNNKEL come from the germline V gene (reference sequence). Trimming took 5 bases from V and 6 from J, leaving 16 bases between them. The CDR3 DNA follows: TGTGCCAGCAGCTCCCACGGGGGGAGGGATGGCTACACCTTC. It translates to CASSSHGGRDGYTF.

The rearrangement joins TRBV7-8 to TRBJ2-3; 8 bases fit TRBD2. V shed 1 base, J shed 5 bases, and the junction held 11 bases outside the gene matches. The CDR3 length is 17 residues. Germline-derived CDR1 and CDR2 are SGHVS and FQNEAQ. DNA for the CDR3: TGTGCCAGCAGCTTAGGCTCACTTAGCGGGGCGAGAGATACGCAGTATTTT. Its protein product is CASSLGSLSGARDTQYF. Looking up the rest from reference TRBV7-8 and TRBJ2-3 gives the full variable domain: GAGVSQSPRYKVAKRGQDVALRCDPISGHVSLFWYQQALGQGPEFLTYFQNEAQLDKSGLPSDRFFAERPEGSVSTLKIQRTQQEDSAVYLCASSLGSLSGARDTQYFGPGTRLTVL.

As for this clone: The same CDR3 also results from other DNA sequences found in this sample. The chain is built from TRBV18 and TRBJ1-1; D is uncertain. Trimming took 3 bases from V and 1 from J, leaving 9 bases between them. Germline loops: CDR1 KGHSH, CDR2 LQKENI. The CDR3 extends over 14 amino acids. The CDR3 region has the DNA TGTGCCAGCTCACCGGGCCAGACGAACACTGAAGCTTTCTTT. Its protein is CASSPGQTNTEAFF.

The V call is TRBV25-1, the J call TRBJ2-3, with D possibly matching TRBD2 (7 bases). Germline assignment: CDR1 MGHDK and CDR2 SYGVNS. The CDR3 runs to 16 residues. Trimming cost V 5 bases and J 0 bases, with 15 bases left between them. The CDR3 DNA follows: TGTGCCAGCAGTCAACGAGGGGGGGCAAGCACAGATACGCAGTATTTT. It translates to CASSQRGGASTDTQYF.

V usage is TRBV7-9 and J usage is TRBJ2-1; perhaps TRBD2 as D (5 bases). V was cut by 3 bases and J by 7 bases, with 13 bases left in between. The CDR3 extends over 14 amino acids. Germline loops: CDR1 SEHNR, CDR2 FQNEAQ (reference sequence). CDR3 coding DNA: TGTGCCAGCAGCTTCGGCCTAGCCCCTAATGAGCAGTTCTTC. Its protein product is CASSFGLAPNEQFF.

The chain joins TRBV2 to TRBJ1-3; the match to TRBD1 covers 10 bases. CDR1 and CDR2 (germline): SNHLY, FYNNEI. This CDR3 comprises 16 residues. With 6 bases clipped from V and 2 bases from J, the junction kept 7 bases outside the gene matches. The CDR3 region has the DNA TGTGCCAGCAGCCTCATCGACAGGGGGCCTGGAAACACCATATATTTT. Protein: CASSLIDRGPGNTIYF.

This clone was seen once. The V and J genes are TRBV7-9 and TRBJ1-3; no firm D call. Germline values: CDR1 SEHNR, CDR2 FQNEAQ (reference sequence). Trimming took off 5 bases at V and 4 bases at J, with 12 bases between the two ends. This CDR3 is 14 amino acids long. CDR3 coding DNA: TGTGCCAGCAGCCCTATCAGGTCCGGAAACACCATATATTTT. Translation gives CASSPIRSGNTIYF.

CDR3 protein: CASKAEGASYNEQFF. In DNA form, the CDR3 reads TGTGCCAGCAAGGCCGAGGGGGCTTCCTACAATGAGCAGTTCTTC. V and J are TRBV6-5 and TRBJ2-1; 7 nucleotides match TRBD1. Germline V gene lookup returns CDR1 MNHEY and CDR2 SVGAGI. V was clipped by 7 bases and J by 1 base; unmatched bases: 7. CDR3 length: 15 residues.

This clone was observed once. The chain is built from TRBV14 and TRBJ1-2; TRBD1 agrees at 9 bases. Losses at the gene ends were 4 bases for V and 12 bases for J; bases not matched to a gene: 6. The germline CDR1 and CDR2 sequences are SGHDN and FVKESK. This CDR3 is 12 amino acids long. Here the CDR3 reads CASSLAGTGNTF. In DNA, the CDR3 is TGTGCCAGCAGCCTAGCCGGGACAGGGAACACCTTC. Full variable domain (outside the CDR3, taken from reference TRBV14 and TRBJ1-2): EAGVTQFPSHSVIEKGQTVTLRCDPISGHDNLYWYRRVMGKEIKFLLHFVKESKQDESGMPNNRFLAERTGGTYSTLKVQPAELEDSGVYFCASSLAGTGNTFGSGTRLTVV.

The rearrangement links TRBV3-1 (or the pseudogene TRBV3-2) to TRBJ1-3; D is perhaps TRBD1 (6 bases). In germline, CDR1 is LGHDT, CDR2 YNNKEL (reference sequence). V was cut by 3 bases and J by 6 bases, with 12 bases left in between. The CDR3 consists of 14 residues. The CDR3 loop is CASSQVQGTNTIYF. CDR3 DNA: TGTGCCAGCAGCCAGGTCCAGGGGACAAACACCATATATTTT.